This TCR beta chain was identified in a study of cytomegalovirus exposure and HLA in healthy donors. Findings of the study overall: A later analysis reportedly found that, within productive TCRs, an Asian-associated ancestry cluster had fewer N-insertions than the mean observed across the approximately 700 donors.

The study ran its PCR with 60 Vbeta and 13 Jbeta primers. As handled by the study authors: A later analysis tallied about 80 million unique TCR beta chains, 10 million to 12 million of them shared. Libraries were prepared by immunoSEQ multiplex PCR; TCRdb keeps only in-frame clonotypes and omits some of them. V, J and clone size are taken as reported in that table, and D and trimming were inferred from the DNA itself. The repertoire consists of some 170,000 clones, with approximately 78% occurring once and the leading ten covering 2% to 2.5%. Trimming took off 6 bases at V and 1 base at J, with 18 bases between the two ends. The CDR3 is made up of 16 amino acids. The V gene's germline CDR1 is LNHDA and CDR2 SQIVND (reference sequence). Of note for this clone: Its antigen is currently unknown.

The rearrangement joins TRBV19 to TRBJ1-1; weak D call: TRBD1 (6 bases). This receptor was identified in a human donor in good health. The sample taken for sequencing was PBMCs. In DNA, the CDR3 is TGTGCCAGTAGGAACCCTTTTACAGGGCAGAACACTGAAGCTTTCTTT. Its protein product is CASRNPFTGQNTEAFF.